Each of the 27 T cell receptor beta chains below was sequenced from the same sample in a study of T cell responses to AZD1222 COVID-19 vaccine. The assay was immunoSEQ multiplex PCR, and TCRdb's table has in-frame clones only and misses some. The table records about 110,000 clones, approximately 85% of them present only once. Here the sequenced sample was peripheral blood, taken on day 0 of AZD1222 vaccination. These receptors were collected from an adult in good health.

This clone has just a few counts. Other DNA sequences in this specimen translate into the identical CDR3. The chain is built from TRBV27 and TRBJ1-2; D is possibly TRBD1 (6 bases). From germline, CDR1 is MNHEY and CDR2 SMNVEV (reference sequence). Trimming took 5 bases from V and 5 from J, leaving 9 bases between them. This CDR3 region has 12 residues. This chain's CDR3 is CASSLQGYGYTF. In DNA form, the CDR3 reads TGTGCCAGCAGTCTACAGGGTTATGGCTACACCTTC.

The chain combines TRBV19 with TRBJ2-7; no definite D call. The CDR3 contains 13 residues. Trimming removed 3 bases from V and 2 bases from J, with 8 bases in between. From germline, CDR1 is LNHDA and CDR2 SQIVND (reference sequence). The DNA of the CDR3 is TGTGCCAGTAGTATTCGCGTCACCTACGAGCAGTACTTC. Its protein is CASSIRVTYEQYF. Filled out from reference TRBV19 and TRBJ2-7, the complete variable domain reads DGGITQSPKYLFRKEGQNVTLSCEQNLNHDAMYWYRQDPGQGLRLIYYSQIVNDFQKGDIAEGYSVSREKKESFPLTVTSAQKNPTAFYLCASSIRVTYEQYFGPGTRLTVT.

This CDR3 is CASSQGTAYTEAFF. The CDR3 region has the DNA TGTGCCAGCAGCCAGGGGACAGCTTACACTGAAGCTTTCTTT. The V call is TRBV28, the J call TRBJ1-1; 7 bases are shared with TRBD1. This CDR3 region has 14 residues. V shed 6 bases, J shed 3 bases, and the junction held 7 bases outside the gene matches. Germline CDR1 is MDHEN and CDR2 is SYDVKM.

This clone was counted only a few times. The V gene is TRBV27, the J gene TRBJ1-1, with D hard to call. The CDR3 length is 13 residues. V lost 2 bases, J lost 4 bases, and 8 bases lay in between. Germline V lookup: CDR1 MNHEY, CDR2 SMNVEV (reference sequence). The chain's CDR3 is CASSLRLFTEAFF. The CDR3 bases are TGTGCCAGCAGTTTACGGTTGTTCACTGAAGCTTTCTTT.

In this sample, this clone turned up once. The rearrangement uses TRBV19 and TRBJ1-2; 10 bases are shared with TRBD1. The J segment lost 3 bases and the V segment lost 4 bases, leaving 8 bases of the junction unmatched. Germline loops: CDR1 LNHDA, CDR2 SQIVND (reference sequence). The CDR3 sequence is 16 residues long. The CDR3 region is CASSTLDRGLDYGYTF. The CDR3 bases are TGTGCCAGTAGTACTCTCGACAGGGGGCTTGACTATGGCTACACCTTC. Full variable domain (remainder filled in from reference TRBV19 and TRBJ1-2): DGGITQSPKYLFRKEGQNVTLSCEQNLNHDAMYWYRQDPGQGLRLIYYSQIVNDFQKGDIAEGYSVSREKKESFPLTVTSAQKNPTAFYLCASSTLDRGLDYGYTFGSGTRLTVV.

This chain uses TRBV7-9 with TRBJ2-7, with D hard to call. The germline V gene has CDR1 SEHNR and CDR2 FQNEAQ (reference sequence). The CDR3 is 11 amino acids. The V and J ends lost 11 bases and 1 base respectively, with 9 bases between them. The CDR3, as DNA: TGTGCCCCCGAGAGTTCCTACGAGCAGTACTTC. Protein: CAPESSYEQYF.

The chain recombines TRBV5-1 with TRBJ2-5, with TRBD2 matching over 14 bases. CDR1 is SGHRS, CDR2 YFSETQ, per germline. With V trimmed by 4 bases and J by 4 bases, 6 bases remained unmatched. This CDR3 contains 16 residues. CDR3 sequence reads: CASSRTSGGRAETQYF. The CDR3 nucleotides read TGCGCCAGCAGCAGGACTAGCGGGGGGCGTGCAGAGACCCAGTACTTC.

This clone has just one count. This chain joins TRBV7-2 and TRBJ2-2; TRBD1 matches at 8 bases. Germline trimming cut 7 bases from V and 1 base from J; bases unmatched to any gene: 5. The CDR3 is 15 amino acids. Germline values: CDR1 SGHTA, CDR2 FQGNSA. CDR3 sequence (DNA): TGTGCCAGCACCTCGACAGGGGTGAACACCGGGGAGCTGTTTTTT. The encoded protein is CASTSTGVNTGELFF.

The V call is TRBV29-1, the J call TRBJ1-4; D gene ambiguous. V was cut by 1 base and J by 8 bases, with 5 bases left in between. Germline lookup yields CDR1 SQVTM and CDR2 ANQGSEA. CDR3 length equals 11 residues. The DNA of the CDR3 is TGCAGCGTTGAAGGGGGAGAAAAACTGTTTTTT. It translates to CSVEGGEKLFF.

The rearrangement uses TRBV7-9 and TRBJ1-4; D may be TRBD1 (6 bases). CDR1 and CDR2 from the germline V gene are SEHNR and FQNEAQ (reference sequence). V dropped 4 bases and J dropped 5 bases, with 11 bases sitting between them. The CDR3 is made up of 14 amino acids. In nucleotides, the CDR3 is TGTGCCAGCAGCTCAGGGGAGGGGAATGAAAAACTGTTTTTT. Encoded protein: CASSSGEGNEKLFF.

This clone was found a few times. V and J are TRBV7-2 and TRBJ2-5; no reliable D call. The V end lost 1 base, the J end lost 5 bases, and 8 bases lay between the germline ends. Germline V gene sequence: CDR1 SGHTA, CDR2 FQGNSA. The CDR3 runs 13 residues. CDR3 in amino acids: CASSLDQWETQYF. CDR3 DNA sequence: TGTGCCAGCAGCTTAGACCAATGGGAGACCCAGTACTTC.

The chain employs TRBV7-9 and TRBJ1-2; 7 bases align to TRBD1. The V and J ends lost 4 bases and 2 bases, in that order; junction bases with no gene match: 7. CDR3 size: 15 residues. Germline V gene sequence: CDR1 SEHNR, CDR2 FQNEAQ (reference sequence). The CDR3 coding sequence is TGTGCCAGCAGCTCCAGTGACAGGGAGAACTATGGCTACACCTTC. Its translation: CASSSSDRENYGYTF.

The V and J genes are TRBV27 and TRBJ2-7; D may be TRBD1 (5 bases). The CDR3 runs to 14 residues. Germline V gives CDR1 MNHEY, CDR2 SMNVEV (reference sequence). V was clipped by 6 bases and J by 4 bases, with 16 bases between them. The CDR3: CASRLLQGGYEQYF. The CDR3 coding sequence is TGTGCCAGCAGGCTCCTTCAGGGTGGATACGAGCAGTACTTC.

This chain uses TRBV9 with TRBJ2-1; TRBD2 agrees at 13 bases. After removal of 3 bases from V and 7 bases from J, the junction contained 4 bases not matched to a gene. This CDR3 has 15 amino acids. The germline CDR1 and CDR2 sequences are SGDLS and YYNGEE. The CDR3 nucleotides are TGTGCCAGCAGCGCAACTAGCGGGAGGGAAAATGAGCAGTTCTTC. Translating gives CASSATSGRENEQFF. Full variable domain (remainder filled in from reference TRBV9 and TRBJ2-1): DSGVTQTPKHLITATGQRVTLRCSPRSGDLSVYWYQQSLDQGLQFLIQYYNGEERAKGNILERFSAQQFPDLHSELNLSSLELGDSALYFCASSATSGRENEQFFGPGTRLTVL.

This clone was detected only once. The chain couples TRBV7-3 to TRBJ2-1; 9 positions agree with TRBD1. CDR1 is SGHTA and CDR2 is FQGTGA in the germline V gene. The junction had 11 bases not matched to a gene; V was cut back by 5 bases and J by 9 bases. The CDR3 runs 15 residues. The CDR3 protein is CASSPWDRETGEQFF. CDR3 DNA: TGTGCCAGCAGCCCTTGGGACAGGGAAACGGGTGAGCAGTTCTTC.

The chain links TRBV15 to TRBJ1-3; 9 bases line up with TRBD1. V lost 8 bases to trimming and J lost 2 bases; unmatched junction nucleotides: 4. The CDR3 length is 14 residues. Per the germline V gene, CDR1 is LNHNV and CDR2 is YYDKDF (reference sequence). In DNA form, the CDR3 reads TGTGCCACCGGACAGGGGAGAACTGGAAACACCATATATTTT. Encoded protein: CATGQGRTGNTIYF.

This clone was seen repeatedly, ten times or more. CDR3 sequence reads: CASSPSTATYEQYF. The CDR3, as DNA: TGTGCCAGTAGTCCCTCGACAGCTACCTACGAGCAGTACTTC. The chain has TRBV19 and TRBJ2-7, with D possibly TRBD1 on 5 matching bases. V gave up 5 bases and J gave up 2 bases, with 13 bases separating them. The germline V gene has CDR1 LNHDA and CDR2 SQIVND (reference sequence). The CDR3 consists of 14 residues. Combining the CDR3 with reference TRBV19 and TRBJ2-7 gives the whole variable domain DGGITQSPKYLFRKEGQNVTLSCEQNLNHDAMYWYRQDPGQGLRLIYYSQIVNDFQKGDIAEGYSVSREKKESFPLTVTSAQKNPTAFYLCASSPSTATYEQYFGPGTRLTVT.

This sequence joins TRBV9 and TRBJ2-2; no clear D. V lost 3 bases, J lost 2 bases, and 5 bases lay in between. Germline V gene data show CDR1 as SGDLS and CDR2 as YYNGEE. The CDR3 has 13 amino acids. CDR3 residues: CASSDHNTGELFF. CDR3 nucleotides: TGTGCCAGCAGCGACCATAACACCGGGGAGCTGTTTTTT.

The chain links TRBV28 to TRBJ1-2, with 9 positions matching TRBD1. The CDR3 extends over 16 amino acids. Per germline, CDR1 MDHEN and CDR2 SYDVKM. V trimming: 6 bases; J trimming: 4 bases; junction bases outside the gene matches: 12. Here the CDR3 reads CASRSPGQGNAYGYTF. The DNA for the CDR3 is TGTGCCAGCAGGTCCCCGGGACAGGGCAACGCCTATGGCTACACCTTC.

This clone was recorded only once. CDR3 DNA sequence: TGTGCCAGCAGTTACTCGGGGAGCGGGAGGGGTGAGCAGTTCTTC. Encoded protein: CASSYSGSGRGEQFF. V and J are TRBV6-2 or TRBV6-3 and TRBJ2-1; the match to TRBD2 covers 10 bases. In germline, CDR1 is MNHEY, CDR2 SVGEGT. J gave up 9 bases and V 0 bases, and 5 bases lay outside the gene matches. This CDR3 is 15 amino acids long.

In its sample, this clone was seen once. This chain joins TRBV18 and TRBJ2-4; 14 nucleotides line up with TRBD2. The CDR3 contains 16 residues. V was clipped by 4 bases and J by 6 bases; unmatched bases: 5. The germline gives CDR1 KGHSH, CDR2 LQKENI. The CDR3 loop reads CASSLPGTSGRNIQYF. The CDR3 region has the DNA TGTGCCAGCTCACTCCCGGGGACTAGCGGGAGAAACATTCAGTACTTC. Filled out from reference TRBV18 and TRBJ2-4, the complete variable domain reads NAGVMQNPRHLVRRRGQEARLRCSPMKGHSHVYWYRQLPEEGLKFMVYLQKENIIDESGMPKERFSAEFPKEGPSILRIQQVVRGDSAAYFCASSLPGTSGRNIQYFGAGTRLSVL.

This rearrangement joins TRBV2 to TRBJ2-1; tentatively, D is TRBD2 (5 bases). CDR1 is SNHLY, CDR2 FYNNEI, per germline. The V end lost 7 bases, the J end lost 9 bases, and 10 bases lay between the germline ends. CDR3 size: 11 residues. This CDR3 reads CASNSVSEQFF. The CDR3 DNA reads TGTGCCAGCAATAGCGTCAGTGAGCAGTTCTTC.

The chain recombines TRBV28 with TRBJ2-7; D is undetermined. The CDR3 has 11 residues. Germline lookup yields CDR1 MDHEN and CDR2 SYDVKM. V gave up 8 bases and J gave up 3 bases, with 8 bases separating them. CDR3 nucleotide sequence: TGTGCCAGCTCTCCGGACTACGAGCAGTACTTC. Residues: CASSPDYEQYF.

V and J are TRBV4-1 and TRBJ1-5, with unresolved D. V was cut by 4 bases and J by 4 bases, with 14 bases left in between. This CDR3 region has 15 residues. CDR1 and CDR2 from the germline V gene are MGHRA and YSYEKL. CDR3 sequence: CASSLEAATNQPQHF. CDR3 DNA sequence: TGCGCCAGCAGCCTGGAGGCAGCTACGAATCAGCCCCAGCATTTT.

The chain employs TRBV11-2 and TRBJ2-3; maybe TRBD1 (5 bases). The CDR3 is 14 amino acids. Deletions cut 7 bases from V and 5 bases from J, with 16 bases between. CDR1 and CDR2 from the germline V gene are SGHAT and FQNNGV. The CDR3 DNA reads as TGTGCCAGCACCTCGGGCAGGGCGGTAGATACGCAGTATTTT. Translated: CASTSGRAVDTQYF.

This clone is a singleton in its sample. V gene TRBV5-6 combines with J gene TRBJ1-2, with 7 nucleotides matching TRBD1. Per the germline V gene, CDR1 is SGHDT and CDR2 is YYEEEE. The CDR3 consists of 16 residues. Trimming cost V 5 bases and J 2 bases; bases outside gene matches: 12. This CDR3 reads CASSTPRGGGNYGYTF. The DNA of the CDR3 is TGTGCCAGCAGTACCCCCCGGGGAGGGGGCAACTATGGCTACACCTTC.

This chain joins TRBV27 and TRBJ1-3, with 7 bases aligning to TRBD1. The CDR3 covers 16 residues. Looked up from germline, CDR1 is MNHEY and CDR2 is SMNVEV (reference sequence). For the CDR3, the DNA is TGTGCAATTTTAGCCAGGGGGAGAATCTCTGGAAACACCATATATTTT. Its translation is CAILARGRISGNTIYF.